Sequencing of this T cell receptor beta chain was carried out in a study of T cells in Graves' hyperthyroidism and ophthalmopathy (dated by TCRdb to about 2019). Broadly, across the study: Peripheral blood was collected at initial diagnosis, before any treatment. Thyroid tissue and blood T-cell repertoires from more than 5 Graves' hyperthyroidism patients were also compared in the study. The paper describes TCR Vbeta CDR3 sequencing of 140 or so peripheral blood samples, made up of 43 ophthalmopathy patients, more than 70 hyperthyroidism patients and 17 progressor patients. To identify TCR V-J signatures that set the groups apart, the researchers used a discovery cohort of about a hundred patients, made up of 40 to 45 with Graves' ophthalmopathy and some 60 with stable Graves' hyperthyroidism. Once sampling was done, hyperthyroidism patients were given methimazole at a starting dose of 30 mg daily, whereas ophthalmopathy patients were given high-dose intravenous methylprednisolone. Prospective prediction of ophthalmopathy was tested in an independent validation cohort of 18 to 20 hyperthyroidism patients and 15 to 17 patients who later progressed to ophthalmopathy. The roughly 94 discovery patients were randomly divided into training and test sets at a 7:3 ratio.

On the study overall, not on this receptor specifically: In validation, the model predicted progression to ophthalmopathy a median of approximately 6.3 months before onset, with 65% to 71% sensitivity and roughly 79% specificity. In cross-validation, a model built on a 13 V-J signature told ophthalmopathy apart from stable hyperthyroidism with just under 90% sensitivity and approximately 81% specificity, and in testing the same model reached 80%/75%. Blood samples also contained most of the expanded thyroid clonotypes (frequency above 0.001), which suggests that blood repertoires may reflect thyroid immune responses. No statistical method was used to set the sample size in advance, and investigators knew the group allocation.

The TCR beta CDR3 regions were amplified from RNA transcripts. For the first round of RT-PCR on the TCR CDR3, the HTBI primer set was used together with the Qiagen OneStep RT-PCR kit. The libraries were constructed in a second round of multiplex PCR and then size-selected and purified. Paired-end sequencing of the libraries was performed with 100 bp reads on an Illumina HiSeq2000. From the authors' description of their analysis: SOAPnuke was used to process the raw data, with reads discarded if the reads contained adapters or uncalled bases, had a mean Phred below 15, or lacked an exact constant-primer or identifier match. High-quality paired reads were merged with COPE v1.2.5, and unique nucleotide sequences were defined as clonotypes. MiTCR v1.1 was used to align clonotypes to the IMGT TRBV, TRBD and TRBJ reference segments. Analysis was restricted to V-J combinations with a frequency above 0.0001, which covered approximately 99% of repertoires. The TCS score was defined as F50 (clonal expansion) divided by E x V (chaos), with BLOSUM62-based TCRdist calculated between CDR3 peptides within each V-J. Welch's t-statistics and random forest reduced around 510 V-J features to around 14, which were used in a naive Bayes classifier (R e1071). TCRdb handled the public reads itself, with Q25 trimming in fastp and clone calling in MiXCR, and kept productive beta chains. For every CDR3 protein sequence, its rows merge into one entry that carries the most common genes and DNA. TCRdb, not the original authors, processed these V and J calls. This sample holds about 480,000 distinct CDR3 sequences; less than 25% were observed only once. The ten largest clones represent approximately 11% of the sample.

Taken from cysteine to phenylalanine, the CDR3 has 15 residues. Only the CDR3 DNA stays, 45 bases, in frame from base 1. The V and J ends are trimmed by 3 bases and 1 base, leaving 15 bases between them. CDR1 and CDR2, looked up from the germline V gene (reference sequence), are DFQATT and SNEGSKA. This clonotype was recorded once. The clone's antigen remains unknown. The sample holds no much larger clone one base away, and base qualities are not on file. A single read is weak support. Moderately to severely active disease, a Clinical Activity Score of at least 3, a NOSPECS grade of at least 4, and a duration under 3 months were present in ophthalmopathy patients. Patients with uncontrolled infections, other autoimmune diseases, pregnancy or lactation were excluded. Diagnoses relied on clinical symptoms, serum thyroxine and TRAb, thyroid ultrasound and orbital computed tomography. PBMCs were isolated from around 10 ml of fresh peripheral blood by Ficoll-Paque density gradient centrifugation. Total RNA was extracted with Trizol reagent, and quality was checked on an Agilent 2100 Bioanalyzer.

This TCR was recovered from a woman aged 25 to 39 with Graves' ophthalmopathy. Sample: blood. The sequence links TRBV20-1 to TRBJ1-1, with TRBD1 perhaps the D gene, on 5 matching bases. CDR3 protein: CSASRGMGGNTEAFF. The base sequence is TGCAGTGCTAGCAGAGGGATGGGGGGGAACACTGAAGCTTTCTTT.